This T cell receptor (beta chain) was profiled in a study of STAT3 mutations in large granular lymphocyte leukemia (dated by TCRdb to between 2018 and 2021). General notes on the study: Canonical activating STAT3 mutations were detected in roughly half of the longitudinally sequenced T-LGLL patients. One or more immunosuppressive therapy regimens were given to more than half of T-LGLL patients, and hematologic response was seen in about 40% of the treated patients. Patients with T-cell large granular lymphocyte leukemia underwent serial deep sequencing of TCRbeta CDR3 and STAT3 to reconstruct clonal hierarchy and dynamics. From an initial cohort of 200 or so LGL patients, roughly 17 representative T-LGLL cases were chosen for longitudinal sequencing of TCRbeta and STAT3. As controls, the study also included longitudinal sequencing of two patients with natural killer LGL leukemia. For each patient, sequencing was performed at an average of roughly 4 time points, with a range of 2 to 8 samplings. Overall results and qualifications from the work: In about 30% of the 18 patients, TCR clonotype switching occurred after therapy, and every newly emerging clone was STAT3 wild type. At least one immunodominant TCRbeta clonotype was identified in every T-LGLL patient, and multiple immunodominant subclonotypes were identified in about half of the T-LGLL patients. Because no samples were available when a clone first appeared, clonal expansion had to be inferred from samplings taken at other points. Persisting codominant clonotypes in some patients meant a small but highly pathogenic clone may have been missed. Variable intervals between samplings and differing treatment regimens complicated linking therapy response to changes in TCR clonal burden. Dominant TCR clone burden was found to exceed STAT3 mutant burden in several patients, suggesting that STAT3 mutation arose secondarily within a pre-expanded clone.

Concerning this clone itself: Its binding antigen is unknown. Per-nucleotide qualities are absent, and no much larger clonotype sits a single base away.

The same DNA, extracted from blood mononuclear cells, served for both TCR sequencing and STAT3 sequencing. An Illumina MiSeq was used to sequence the TCRbeta libraries, yielding an average of approximately 41,000 productive templates per sample. Using multiplex PCR amplification, the immunoSEQ assay generated the TCRbeta CDR3 libraries. Concerning the study's data processing: Following a previously defined approach, repertoire diversity was calculated, and values close to 0 point to extremely monoclonal samples. The immuneACCESS repertoire file appears here via TCRdb, limited to in-frame rearrangements. These files lack a portion of the clones; in checked studies, under half of the deficit traces to unresolved V genes, and the cause of the others is not known. V, J and clone size are those of that table, while D and trimming were read from the DNA. Across this sample there are some 13,000 clones, with about 88% seen only once. More than 10% of the sample rests with the top ten.

CDR1 MNHEY and CDR2 SMNVEV are derived from the germline V gene (reference sequence). The CDR3 measures 15 amino acids from cysteine to phenylalanine. Only the CDR3 part of the read is kept: 45 bases, read in frame from the first base. The V and J ends are trimmed by 7 bases and 0 bases, leaving 13 bases between them. The chain was built from TRBV27 and TRBJ1-5; TRBD1 could be the D gene, as 5 bases match. Sequencing was performed on PBMCs. The receptor was isolated from a human donor with T large granular lymphocyte leukemia. Some clones in this sample may be carry-over from other donors' samples. Here the CDR3 is given as CASNKRGPSNQPQHF. The base sequence is TGTGCCAGCAATAAAAGGGGACCTAGCAATCAGCCCCAGCATTTT.